Presented here are 3 T cell receptor beta chains from one specimen sequenced in a study of T cell repertoires in cytomegalovirus infection. MiXCR, applied by TCRdb to the reads, yields one record per CDR3 protein. The table records about 740,000 distinct CDR3 sequences, approximately 40% of them present only once. The sequenced sample consisted of PBMCs. Receptors originate from a human donor in good health (CMV status not recorded). Some clones in this sample may be carry-over from other donors' samples.

This clonotype was counted a few times. The rearrangement uses TRBV24-1 and TRBJ2-7, with 7 bases identical to TRBD2. V lost 7 bases to trimming and J lost 5 bases; unmatched junction nucleotides: 7. The CDR3 is made up of 13 amino acids. CDR1 and CDR2 from the germline V gene are KGHDR and SFDVKD. CDR3 protein: CATRAGREDEQYF. The CDR3 DNA sequence: TGTGCCACCAGGGCGGGACGGGAGGACGAGCAGTACTTC.

Note on this clonotype: One junction end does not reproduce the germline sequence, and a read error may be involved. This chain connects TRBV2 to TRBJ2-1; D may be TRBD1 or TRBD2 (5 bases each). The CDR3 is made up of 18 amino acids. Germline V CDR1 and CDR2: SNHLY, FYNNEI. CDR3 DNA sequence: TGTGCCAGCAGTGATATCGGGGCAGGGACGGTGTCCTACACTGAGCAGTTCTTC. This gives the protein CASSDIGAGTVSYTEQFF. The full variable domain, with the rest looked up from reference TRBV2 and TRBJ2-1, is EPEVTQTPSHQVTQMGQEVILRCVPISNHLYFYWYRQILGQKVEFLVSFYNNEISEKSEIFDDQFSVERPDGSNFTLKIRSTKLEDSAMYFCASSDIGAGTVSYTEQFFGPGTRLTVL.

This clonotype was picked up a small number of times. The V call is TRBV28, the J call TRBJ1-5; 8 bases fit TRBD1. Germline CDR1 is MDHEN and CDR2 is SYDVKM. CDR3 length equals 14 residues. Losses at the gene ends were 5 bases for V and 5 bases for J; bases not matched to a gene: 5. This chain's CDR3 is CASSRQGYDQPQHF. For the CDR3, the DNA is TGTGCCAGCAGTCGACAGGGGTATGATCAGCCCCAGCATTTT.